A selection of T cell receptor beta chains follows, all from one sample in a study of T cell responses to AZD1222 COVID-19 vaccine. Here immunoSEQ multiplex PCR was the method, and the copy in TCRdb shows in-frame clones only, minus some. Of approximately 150,000 clones in the sample, under 95% were seen once. Sequencing used peripheral blood, obtained 28 days after the second AZD1222 dose. The receptors were gathered from an adult who received the AZD1222 COVID-19 vaccine. CDR3s include the opening cysteine and the closing phenylalanine or tryptophan. The D gene is left open where the match is weak. Size values are once, few and many counts, or a class for expanded clones, and some rows have none.

v_call: TRBV28; j_call: TRBJ2-1; clone_size: few; d_call: TRBD2; cdr3_aa: CASSFLLASGTYNEQFF; cdr3_nt: TGTGCCAGCAGTTTCCTCTTGGCTAGCGGGACGTACAATGAGCAGTTCTTC
v_call: TRBV19; j_call: TRBJ2-5; clone_size: -; d_call: TRBD1; cdr3_aa: CASSIIGTGKETQYF; cdr3_nt: TGTGCCAGTAGTATAATTGGGACAGGCAAAGAGACCCAGTACTTC
v_call: TRBV6-5; j_call: TRBJ1-4; clone_size: once; d_call: -; cdr3_aa: CASSYGGDWGEKLFF; cdr3_nt: TGTGCCAGCAGTTACGGGGGGGATTGGGGTGAAAAACTGTTTTTT
v_call: TRBV24-1; j_call: TRBJ2-3; clone_size: -; d_call: TRBD2; cdr3_aa: CATSGGLAGDSTDTQYF; cdr3_nt: TGTGCCACCAGTGGTGGACTAGCGGGAGATAGCACAGATACGCAGTATTTT
v_call: TRBV28; j_call: TRBJ2-7; clone_size: -; d_call: TRBD1; cdr3_aa: CASSLIGQGEFYEQYF; cdr3_nt: TGTGCCAGCAGTTTAATCGGACAGGGAGAATTCTACGAGCAGTACTTC
v_call: TRBV7-9; j_call: TRBJ1-4; clone_size: few; d_call: -; cdr3_aa: CASSLNSGGEKLFF; cdr3_nt: TGTGCCAGCAGCTTAAATTCGGGAGGCGAAAAACTGTTTTTT
v_call: TRBV10-1; j_call: TRBJ1-1; clone_size: -; d_call: -; cdr3_aa: CASSEDRSEMNTEAFF; cdr3_nt: TGCGCCAGCAGTGAGGACAGGTCAGAGATGAACACTGAAGCTTTCTTT
v_call: TRBV4-3; j_call: TRBJ2-3; clone_size: -; d_call: TRBD2; cdr3_aa: CASSQEQTGLAGVRDTQYF; cdr3_nt: TGCGCCAGCAGCCAAGAGCAAACCGGACTAGCGGGAGTGAGAGATACGCAGTATTTT
v_call: TRBV6-6; j_call: TRBJ1-1; clone_size: -; d_call: -; cdr3_aa: CASSYSRGATEAFF; cdr3_nt: TGTGCCAGCAGTTACTCGAGGGGAGCAACTGAAGCTTTCTTT
v_call: TRBV28; j_call: TRBJ2-7; clone_size: -; d_call: TRBD1; cdr3_aa: CASRNGQDDYEQYF; cdr3_nt: TGTGCCAGCAGAAACGGACAGGATGACTACGAGCAGTACTTC
v_call: TRBV10-3; j_call: TRBJ1-1; clone_size: -; d_call: -; cdr3_aa: CAISRDWTENEAFF; cdr3_nt: TGTGCCATCAGCCGGGATTGGACAGAAAATGAAGCTTTCTTT
v_call: TRBV15; j_call: TRBJ1-5; clone_size: -; d_call: -; cdr3_aa: CATSRTQAQGRWRDQPQHF; cdr3_nt: TGTGCCACCAGCAGGACCCAGGCGCAGGGTAGATGGAGGGATCAGCCCCAGCATTTT
v_call: TRBV5-5; j_call: TRBJ1-4; clone_size: -; d_call: TRBD1; cdr3_aa: CASSGTGEGEKLFF; cdr3_nt: TGTGCCAGCAGCGGGACAGGGGAGGGTGAAAAACTGTTTTTT
v_call: TRBV24-1; j_call: TRBJ2-2; clone_size: -; d_call: -; cdr3_aa: CATRTRSTGELFF; cdr3_nt: TGTGCCACCAGGACAAGATCCACCGGGGAGCTGTTTTTT
v_call: TRBV11-3; j_call: TRBJ2-7; clone_size: -; d_call: TRBD1; cdr3_aa: CASSQPAQGVYEQYF; cdr3_nt: TGTGCCAGCAGCCAACCGGCACAGGGGGTTTACGAGCAGTACTTC
v_call: TRBV4-1; j_call: TRBJ2-7; clone_size: -; d_call: TRBD2; cdr3_aa: CASSQLLAASYEQYF; cdr3_nt: TGCGCCAGCAGCCAACTACTAGCGGCCTCCTACGAGCAGTACTTC
v_call: TRBV19; j_call: TRBJ1-1; clone_size: -; d_call: -; cdr3_aa: CASSVDKGGEAFF; cdr3_nt: TGTGCCAGTAGTGTCGACAAGGGAGGGGAAGCTTTCTTT
v_call: TRBV19; j_call: TRBJ1-2; clone_size: -; d_call: -; cdr3_aa: CASSIDYGYTF; cdr3_nt: TGTGCCAGTAGTATAGATTATGGCTACACCTTC
v_call: TRBV28; j_call: TRBJ2-1; clone_size: -; d_call: -; cdr3_aa: CASRRFYNEQFF; cdr3_nt: TGTGCCAGCAGGCGGTTCTACAATGAGCAGTTCTTC
v_call: TRBV4-3; j_call: TRBJ2-1; clone_size: -; d_call: TRBD2; cdr3_aa: CASSQDLAGLAGGPSSEQFF; cdr3_nt: TGCGCCAGCAGCCAAGATCTAGCGGGACTAGCGGGAGGGCCCTCTAGTGAGCAGTTCTTC
v_call: TRBV7-9; j_call: TRBJ2-3; clone_size: -; d_call: -; cdr3_aa: CASSASTDTQYF; cdr3_nt: TGTGCCAGCAGTGCGAGCACAGATACGCAGTATTTT
v_call: TRBV29-1; j_call: TRBJ1-1; clone_size: -; d_call: -; cdr3_aa: CSVRGGLGEGEAFF; cdr3_nt: TGCAGCGTCCGCGGGGGATTAGGGGAGGGCGAAGCTTTCTTT
v_call: TRBV19; j_call: TRBJ1-5; clone_size: once; d_call: TRBD1; cdr3_aa: CASSIEGDSPQHF; cdr3_nt: TGTGCCAGTAGTATAGAAGGGGACAGCCCCCAGCATTTT
v_call: TRBV28; j_call: TRBJ2-5; clone_size: -; d_call: TRBD1; cdr3_aa: CASSPGQGITSAETQYF; cdr3_nt: TGTGCCAGCAGTCCGGGACAGGGTATTACGAGCGCTGAGACCCAGTACTTC
v_call: TRBV27; j_call: TRBJ1-1; clone_size: -; d_call: -; cdr3_aa: CASSSGGVNTEAFF; cdr3_nt: TGTGCCAGCAGTTCCGGGGGGGTGAACACTGAAGCTTTCTTT
v_call: TRBV30; j_call: TRBJ2-1; clone_size: once; d_call: -; cdr3_aa: CAWNSGSYNEQFF; cdr3_nt: TGTGCCTGGAATTCGGGGTCCTACAATGAGCAGTTCTTC
v_call: TRBV29-1; j_call: TRBJ1-2; clone_size: -; d_call: TRBD1; cdr3_aa: CSVKGQGSSYGYTF; cdr3_nt: TGCAGCGTTAAAGGACAGGGGAGTAGCTATGGCTACACCTTC
v_call: TRBV27; j_call: TRBJ1-1; clone_size: -; d_call: TRBD1; cdr3_aa: CASSVTGGHTEAFF; cdr3_nt: TGTGCCAGCAGTGTAACAGGGGGGCACACTGAAGCTTTCTTT
v_call: TRBV28; j_call: TRBJ2-7; clone_size: -; d_call: -; cdr3_aa: CASSFQTGPYEQYF; cdr3_nt: TGTGCCAGCAGTTTTCAGACCGGGCCCTACGAGCAGTACTTC
v_call: TRBV6-5; j_call: TRBJ2-5; clone_size: few; d_call: TRBD2; cdr3_aa: CASSKSGLAWETQYF; cdr3_nt: TGTGCCAGCAGCAAATCGGGACTAGCGTGGGAGACCCAGTACTTC
v_call: TRBV3-1/TRBV3-2; j_call: TRBJ1-5; clone_size: few; d_call: -; cdr3_aa: CASSQEGRDQHF; cdr3_nt: TGTGCCAGCAGCCAAGAGGGGAGGGATCAGCATTTT
v_call: TRBV11-3; j_call: TRBJ2-7; clone_size: -; d_call: TRBD1; cdr3_aa: CASSPGQVGYEQYF; cdr3_nt: TGTGCCAGCAGCCCGGGACAGGTGGGTTACGAGCAGTACTTC
v_call: TRBV27; j_call: TRBJ1-3; clone_size: -; d_call: -; cdr3_aa: CASSRQRGSGNTIYF; cdr3_nt: TGTGCCAGCAGTAGACAGAGGGGGTCTGGAAACACCATATATTTT